Sequencing of this T cell receptor beta chain was carried out in a study of shared clonotypes between healthy human individuals. Background on the study: Each donor had three CD4 naive, three CD4 memory, two CD8 naive and one CD8 memory plate.

Clones were read by immunoSEQ multiplex PCR, and TCRdb kept only the in-frame ones, dropping some. Among millions of clones listed, more than 90% were seen once. With 6 bases clipped from V and 1 base from J, the junction kept 8 bases outside the gene matches. CDR3 size: 15 residues. The germline V gene encodes CDR1 SNHLY and CDR2 FYNNEI. Remarks on this clone: Its antigen is not known.

Whole-study findings and limits: Naive subsets tended to show greater estimated richness than memory subsets. Sampling covered blood only; tissue repertoires likely differ. Among non-shared clonotypes, generation probabilities were lower than among those shared by all four donors.

The sequenced sample consisted of naive CD4+ T cells sorted from blood. As for subset: CD45RA+ positively selected. The chain combines TRBV2 with TRBJ2-5; TRBD2 matches 7 bases. This receptor was identified in a man aged 18 to 35 in good health. CDR3 sequence (DNA): TGTGCCAGCAGGTCTAGCGGAACCACCCAAGAGACCCAGTACTTC. Its translation: CASRSSGTTQETQYF.